This T cell receptor beta chain comes out of a study of OX40 agonist ivuxolimab in advanced cancers. Regarding the study in general: Ivuxolimab, which targeted the costimulatory receptor OX40 (CD134), was an agonistic, fully human IgG2 monoclonal antibody. Intravenous ivuxolimab was administered to patients every 2 weeks at six dose levels: 0.01, 0.1, 0.3, 1.5, 3 and 10 mg/kg. Of the roughly 50 dose-escalation patients, hepatocellular carcinoma was present in about 20, melanoma in around 15, renal cell carcinoma in 9 and head and neck cancer in 9. A male proportion of roughly 80% and a mean age of around 60 years, ranging from roughly 20 to 80, were recorded for the dose-escalation cohort. Prior anti-PD-1, anti-PD-L1 or anti-CTLA-4 therapy was permitted, and 40% of dose-escalation patients had received checkpoint inhibitors. Three dose-escalation patients achieved partial responses, one with hepatocellular carcinoma and two with cutaneous melanoma. The point of sequencing TCRbeta in the periphery was to test whether ivuxolimab changed TCR sequence diversity and drove clonal T-cell expansion. The paper reports the monotherapy dose-escalation portion (N of about 50 patients) of the phase I ivuxolimab trial.

Note on this clone: Its target antigen remains unknown. Within one base of it there is no much larger clone, and no base qualities were kept.

The germline V end is reduced by 3 bases and the J end by 4 bases; junction bases left unmatched: 8. Including the terminal cysteine and phenylalanine, the CDR3 comprises 15 residues. Only the CDR3 DNA stays, 45 bases, in frame from base 1. The CDR1 and CDR2 encoded by the germline V gene (reference sequence) are LNHDA and SQIVND. For sequencing of the TCRbeta CDR3 region, genomic DNA was extracted from the sorted cells. The immunoSEQ Assay was used to sequence the TCRbeta CDR3 regions. TCRdb retrieved this table from immuneACCESS and kept in-frame rearrangements only. Not all clones are present; in checked studies, unresolved V genes account for under half, and no reason is known for the remainder. Present in this sample are 9,000 to 13,000 clones, around four fifths of which were seen just once. The ten most abundant clones make up over 9.5% of the sample. The trial excluded patients who had a history of autoimmune disease or were on systemic immunosuppression. In every dose cohort, peripheral blood was drawn for TCR sequencing at baseline, cycle 4 day 1, and cycle 7 day 1. Samples came from an open-label, multicenter, first-in-human phase I dose-escalation trial of ivuxolimab. The trial enrolled adults with locally advanced or metastatic head and neck squamous cell, hepatocellular, melanoma or renal cell carcinoma. Before TCR sequencing, CD4+ and CD8+ T cells were separately sorted from peripheral blood.

What the authors observed across the whole study: On average, CD8+ T cells showed more expanded clones than CD4+ T cells after ivuxolimab. Low levels of normalized T-cell clonal expansion were also seen in some patients who did not respond. Which antigens the clonally expanded peripheral T cells were specific for was not determined. At doses from 0.1 to 3.0 mg/kg, clonal expansion was seen in both CD4+ and CD8+ blood T cells between baseline and week 6. In the 0.1-3.0 mg/kg groups, partial responders had among the lowest normalized peripheral clonal expansion, particularly in CD8+ T cells.

The chain uses TRBV19 and TRBJ1-1; 7 bases in the middle match TRBD1. The sequence came from an adult with an advanced solid tumor such as melanoma, head and neck, liver or kidney cancer. The sample consisted of CD4+ or CD8+ T cells sorted from blood, taken in a trial of the OX40 agonist ivuxolimab. The CDR3 is CASSITPGGTTEAFF. Here is the DNA: TGTGCCAGTAGTATTACCCCAGGGGGTACCACTGAAGCTTTCTTT.